The 31 T cell receptor beta chains listed next were all sequenced from one sample in a study of T cells after yellow fever vaccination. A single record per CDR3 protein comes from TCRdb applying MiXCR to the 5' RACE reads. The data contain 510,000 or so distinct CDR3 sequences, over 15% of them singletons. Sequences were derived from PBMCs, sampled 15 days after the yellow fever booster vaccination. These receptors all stem from a man aged 30 to 45 who received the YFV17D yellow fever vaccine.

This sequence joins TRBV20-1 and TRBJ2-5; D assignment may be TRBD1 or TRBD2 (6 bases each). Germline CDR1 DFQATT, CDR2 SNEGSKA (reference sequence). V dropped 5 bases and J dropped 4 bases, with 17 bases sitting between them. This CDR3 has 14 residues. CDR3 nucleotide sequence: TGCAGTGCTGCCCTTCTGGGGGGCCGAGAGACCCAGTACTTC. Translation: CSAALLGGRETQYF.

This chain links TRBV7-8 with TRBJ2-7; D gene ambiguous. CDR1 and CDR2 (germline): SGHVS, FQNEAQ. The CDR3 has 14 amino acids. V was cut by 6 bases and J by 5 bases, with 17 bases left in between. Written as DNA, the CDR3 is TGTGCCAGCAGGCTCGGGTTTTCCGCTCACGAGCAGTACTTC. The encoded protein is CASRLGFSAHEQYF.

V usage is TRBV20-1 and J usage is TRBJ2-7, with TRBD1 matching over 7 bases. CDR3 length: 13 residues. Germline V lookup: CDR1 DFQATT, CDR2 SNEGSKA (reference sequence). Losses at the gene ends were 3 bases for V and 6 bases for J; bases not matched to a gene: 8. The CDR3 DNA sequence: TGCAGTGCTAGGGTGGACCCAGGGGGCGAGCAGTACTTC. This translates into CSARVDPGGEQYF.

This clonotype was observed a few times. V usage is TRBV21-1 and J usage is TRBJ2-7. TRBV21-1 is shown as a pseudogene. This CDR3 contains 14 residues. In DNA form, the CDR3 reads TGTGCCAGCAGCAAGGACGGTAGCTCCTACGAGCAGTACTTC. Amino acids: CASSKDGSSYEQYF.

The chain links TRBV20-1 to TRBJ2-5; the match to TRBD2 covers 9 bases. Germline V gene data show CDR1 as DFQATT and CDR2 as SNEGSKA (reference sequence). V dropped 0 bases and J dropped 5; count of bases not matched to a gene: 10. This CDR3 has 16 residues. The CDR3 reads CSARDAVGREGETQYF. CDR3 DNA sequence: TGCAGTGCTAGAGATGCCGTAGGGCGGGAGGGTGAGACCCAGTACTTC.

This clonotype occurred a few times. V usage is TRBV7-9 and J usage is TRBJ2-1, with 9 bases lining up with TRBD2. With 1 base clipped from V and 8 bases from J, the junction kept 3 bases outside the gene matches. CDR3 length: 14 amino acids. Germline assignment: CDR1 SEHNR and CDR2 FQNEAQ (reference sequence). CDR3 sequence (DNA): TGTGCCAGCAGCTTAGGAGCGGGAGGCTATGAGCAGTTCTTC. Protein product: CASSLGAGGYEQFF.

In its sample, this clonotype was seen a few times. This sequence joins TRBV9 and TRBJ2-5, with D unclear. Trimming removed 0 bases at V and 5 bases at J, with 14 bases between. In germline, CDR1 is SGDLS, CDR2 YYNGEE. The CDR3 extends over 15 amino acids. Here the CDR3 reads CASSVGRRTEETQYF. The CDR3 DNA sequence: TGTGCCAGCAGCGTAGGGCGGCGAACCGAGGAGACCCAGTACTTC.

This clonotype has a handful of counts. This chain joins TRBV29-1 and TRBJ2-1, with 9 bases aligning to TRBD1. The V segment lost 4 bases and the J segment 6 bases; nucleotides outside the gene matches: 4. This CDR3 spans 13 amino acids. CDR1 is SQVTM and CDR2 is ANQGSEA in the germline V gene. The CDR3 protein is CSVGDRVGNEQFF. In DNA form, the CDR3 reads TGCAGCGTTGGGGACAGGGTTGGCAATGAGCAGTTCTTC.

V usage is TRBV7-8 and J usage is TRBJ2-5; the match to TRBD1 covers 9 bases. V dropped 2 bases and J dropped 3; count of bases not matched to a gene: 10. CDR1 is SGHVS, CDR2 FQNEAQ, per germline. This CDR3 is built from 17 residues. CDR3 sequence reads: CASSLTTGGEYEETQYF. The CDR3 DNA reads as TGTGCCAGCAGCTTAACTACAGGGGGCGAGTATGAAGAGACCCAGTACTTC. The complete variable domain, with remaining parts taken from reference TRBV7-8 and TRBJ2-5, reads GAGVSQSPRYKVAKRGQDVALRCDPISGHVSLFWYQQALGQGPEFLTYFQNEAQLDKSGLPSDRFFAERPEGSVSTLKIQRTQQEDSAVYLCASSLTTGGEYEETQYFGPGTRLLVL.

This chain joins TRBV9 and TRBJ2-1, with D possibly being TRBD2 (5 bases). The CDR3 loop spans 13 amino acids. V gave up 1 base and J gave up 4 bases, with 6 bases separating them. CDR1 SGDLS and CDR2 YYNGEE come from the germline V gene. CDR3 in DNA: TGTGCCAGCAGCGTACCGGGATACAATGAGCAGTTCTTC. Its protein product is CASSVPGYNEQFF.

This chain connects TRBV4-2 to TRBJ2-7, with 10 bases lining up with TRBD2. The CDR3 sequence is 18 residues long. V gave up 1 base and J gave up 0 bases; unmatched junction bases: 9. Germline loops: CDR1 LGHNA, CDR2 YNFKEQ. The DNA of the CDR3 is TGTGCCAGCAGCCAAGGTACTAGCGGGACCCTTAGCTCCTACGAGCAGTACTTC. Its translation: CASSQGTSGTLSSYEQYF.

The chain combines TRBV25-1 with TRBJ2-7, with TRBD2 matching 8 bases. CDR3 length equals 15 residues. J gave up 0 bases and V 6 bases, and 7 bases lay outside the gene matches. Germline V gene lookup returns CDR1 MGHDK and CDR2 SYGVNS. This CDR3 is CASSPILADSYEQYF. For the CDR3, the DNA is TGTGCCAGCAGCCCAATACTAGCGGACTCCTACGAGCAGTACTTC.

V usage is TRBV7-3 and J usage is TRBJ2-1; D not certain. The CDR3 runs to 16 residues. Germline V lookup: CDR1 SGHTA, CDR2 FQGTGA. Between the trimmed V and J ends, which lost 0 bases and 1 base, there was a span of 10 bases. CDR3 coding DNA: TGTGCCAGCAGCTTAACGTTGGCCGATTCCTACAATGAGCAGTTCTTC. Translated, it gives CASSLTLADSYNEQFF.

The J gene is TRBJ2-1, the V gene TRBV28; D not certain. CDR1 MDHEN and CDR2 SYDVKM come from the germline V gene. The length of the CDR3 is 15 residues. Trimming removed 3 bases at V and 1 base at J, with 10 bases between. The CDR3, as DNA: TGTGCCAGCAGTTTTTTGGAGTTGTCCTACAATGAGCAGTTCTTC. It codes for CASSFLELSYNEQFF.

J is TRBJ2-5 and V is TRBV2; D is undetermined. Trimming removed 2 bases from V and 0 bases from J, with 4 bases in between. Germline V CDR1 and CDR2: SNHLY, FYNNEI. The CDR3 runs to 13 residues. CDR3 DNA: TGTGCCAGCAGTGAACAGAACCAAGAGACCCAGTACTTC. It yields the protein CASSEQNQETQYF.

The CDR3: CASSQEEVGGSGTYEQYF. CDR3 DNA: TGCGCCAGCAGCCAAGAAGAGGTGGGAGGGAGCGGGACCTACGAGCAGTACTTC. The chain combines TRBV4-3 with TRBJ2-7; 7 bases are shared with TRBD2. The CDR3 loop spans 18 amino acids. Germline loops: CDR1 LGHNA, CDR2 YSLEER. The V gene end was trimmed by 0 bases and the J gene end by 2 bases; junction bases not matched to a gene: 13.

The sample holds a few counts of this clonotype. The chain is built from TRBV4-2 and TRBJ1-5; D is ambiguous. CDR3 length: 16 residues. Trimming took off 0 bases at V and 1 base at J, with 10 bases between the two ends. Per germline, CDR1 LGHNA and CDR2 YNFKEQ. The CDR3 reads CASSQDLGGSNQPQHF. As DNA, the CDR3 is TGTGCCAGCAGCCAAGATTTGGGTGGAAGCAATCAGCCCCAGCATTTT.

Regarding this clonotype: This may be a read error: a much more frequent sequence differs by one nucleotide. V and J are TRBV6-5 and TRBJ2-5; no firm D call. CDR1 MNHEY and CDR2 SVGAGI come from the germline V gene. Trimming removed 2 bases at V and 3 bases at J, with 1 base between. CDR3 length equals 11 residues. The CDR3 loop is CASSYEETQYF. The CDR3 DNA reads as TGTGCCAGCAGTTACGAAGAGACCCAGTACTTC.

The chain has TRBV7-2 and TRBJ2-7, with D unresolved. Germline assignment: CDR1 SGHTA and CDR2 FQGNSA. The CDR3 consists of 15 residues. The V gene lost 8 bases and the J gene lost 4 bases, with 21 bases spanning the gap. The CDR3, as DNA: TGTGCCAGCGCCCTATGGTTGCCCCCCGGTTACGAGCAGTACTTC. This sequence encodes CASALWLPPGYEQYF.

The table lists this clonotype with a few counts. CDR3 sequence: CAWSSAGHPADTQYF. The DNA for the CDR3 is TGTGCCTGGAGTTCGGCGGGACATCCTGCGGATACGCAGTATTTT. V and J are TRBV30 and TRBJ2-3; D might be TRBD1 or TRBD2, each matching 6 bases. CDR1 and CDR2 from the germline V gene are GTSNPN and SVGIG (reference sequence). The CDR3 length is 15 residues. V was shortened by 2 bases and J by 6 bases, with 18 bases between the two germline ends.

This clonotype showed up many times. This rearrangement joins TRBV28 to TRBJ2-5; no clear D. Germline assignment: CDR1 MDHEN and CDR2 SYDVKM. V lost 6 bases, J lost 7 bases, and 9 bases lay in between. This CDR3 is built from 11 residues. The CDR3 nucleotides are TGTGCCAGCAGCCAGACTTGGACCCAGTACTTC. It is translated as CASSQTWTQYF.

This clonotype has a handful of counts. Here the CDR3 DNA reads TGCAGCGCCAAGACTAGCATCTCCTACAATGAGCAGTTCTTC. This translates into CSAKTSISYNEQFF. The rearrangement links TRBV29-1 to TRBJ2-1, with 7 bases identical to TRBD2. CDR1 SQVTM and CDR2 ANQGSEA come from the germline V gene. This CDR3 spans 14 amino acids. Trimming removed 7 bases from V and 0 bases from J; junction bases left unmatched: 6.

This clonotype was recorded a few times. V is TRBV28 and J is TRBJ1-2; D gene ambiguous. Germline V CDR1 and CDR2: MDHEN, SYDVKM. Trimming pared 7 bases from V and 2 bases from J, leaving 11 bases between. The length of the CDR3 is 13 residues. CDR3 residues: CASIGENNYGYTF. CDR3 nucleotide sequence: TGTGCCAGCATCGGAGAAAACAACTATGGCTACACCTTC.

The chain links TRBV10-3 to TRBJ2-3; D is ambiguous. Germline V gene sequence: CDR1 ENHRY, CDR2 SYGVKD. Trimming shortened V by 8 bases and J by 2 bases, and 11 bases separated the two germline ends. The CDR3 loop spans 13 amino acids. CDR3 DNA sequence: TGTGCCATCGCCCGCGAGTTCACAGATACGCAGTATTTT. Translation: CAIAREFTDTQYF.

The chain couples TRBV25-1 to TRBJ2-5; 7 bases map to TRBD2. The CDR3 extends over 15 amino acids. J was trimmed by 4 bases and V by 3 bases; bases with no gene match: 8. Germline V CDR1 and CDR2: MGHDK, SYGVNS. CDR3: CASSDTLGRGETQYF. CDR3 DNA sequence: TGTGCCAGCAGTGATACCCTTGGGAGGGGAGAGACCCAGTACTTC.

The chain combines TRBV5-1 with TRBJ1-1; unclear D gene. The CDR3 is made up of 16 amino acids. Germline V gene lookup returns CDR1 SGHRS and CDR2 YFSETQ. Between the trimmed V and J ends, which lost 0 bases and 6 bases, there was a span of 18 bases. CDR3 residues: CASSLAERGIGSEAFF. The CDR3 DNA reads TGCGCCAGCAGCTTGGCCGAGCGGGGAATCGGGTCTGAAGCTTTCTTT.

The chain recombines TRBV19 with TRBJ2-1; TRBD2 matches 9 bases. In germline, CDR1 is LNHDA, CDR2 SQIVND (reference sequence). The CDR3 consists of 15 residues. Trimming took 8 bases from V and 8 from J; bases not matched to a gene: 13. The CDR3 DNA is TGTGCCAGTCACCATGCGGGAGGGCCGGTGGATGAGCAGTTCTTC. Translating it yields CASHHAGGPVDEQFF. The full variable domain, its missing parts supplied by reference TRBV19 and TRBJ2-1, is DGGITQSPKYLFRKEGQNVTLSCEQNLNHDAMYWYRQDPGQGLRLIYYSQIVNDFQKGDIAEGYSVSREKKESFPLTVTSAQKNPTAFYLCASHHAGGPVDEQFFGPGTRLTVL.

This clonotype was detected many times. The rearrangement links TRBV7-2 to TRBJ2-3; perhaps TRBD2 as D (5 bases). This CDR3 has 17 amino acids. The germline gives CDR1 SGHTA, CDR2 FQGNSA. The V end lost 5 bases, the J end lost 2 bases, and 20 bases lay between the germline ends. This chain's CDR3 is CASSHAGHSQPTDTQYF. The CDR3 nucleotides are TGTGCCAGCAGCCACGCGGGTCACAGCCAACCCACAGATACGCAGTATTTT.

This clonotype was detected only a few times. The rearrangement uses TRBV5-1 and TRBJ2-2, with D tentatively TRBD2 (6 bases). Germline V CDR1 and CDR2: SGHRS, YFSETQ. The CDR3 runs 15 residues. V lost 4 bases and J 2 bases, leaving 12 bases between the germline ends. The CDR3 sequence is CASSTGTENTGELFF. CDR3 DNA sequence: TGCGCCAGCAGCACCGGGACTGAAAACACCGGGGAGCTGTTTTTT.

V usage is TRBV12-3 or TRBV12-4 and J usage is TRBJ2-1, with 13 bases aligning to TRBD2. Trimming cost V 4 bases and J 8 bases; bases outside gene matches: 5. The CDR3 is made up of 15 amino acids. CDR3 in amino acids: CASSSTSGRRDEQFF. CDR3 bases: TGTGCCAGCAGTTCGACTAGCGGGAGGAGGGATGAGCAGTTCTTC.

This chain connects TRBV20-1 to TRBJ2-5; D may be TRBD1 (7 bases). The V gene's germline CDR1 is DFQATT and CDR2 SNEGSKA (reference sequence). This CDR3 contains 13 residues. V lost 4 bases to trimming and J lost 6 bases, with 15 bases between them. Here the CDR3 DNA reads TGCAGTGCTATACACAGGGGCGGGAAGACCCAGTACTTC. Translation gives CSAIHRGGKTQYF.